This entry concerns a single TCR beta chain. Antigen specificity is unknown. The sample comes from a study of Ad26.COV2.S vaccination and SARS-CoV-2 variants. General study points: Recipients of either vaccine or placebo displayed similar breadth of non-spike TCRs.

Sequenced by immunoSEQ multiplex PCR; TCRdb stores in-frame clones only, minus some. The sample holds around 300,000 clones, 65% to 90% seen once. Sample treatment: roughly 18 received Ad26.COV2.S at low or high dose, single or two shots; about 5 received placebo; per-sample allocation not given. On day 63 after the first injection, vaccine and placebo recipients gave samples. The CDR3 is 15 residues long. Germline V gene sequence: CDR1 SNHLY, CDR2 FYNNEI. V lost 2 bases and J 7 bases, leaving 15 bases between the germline ends. The source of this sequence is a person between 18 and 65 years old who received the Ad26.COV2.S COVID-19 vaccine or a placebo. The rearrangement joins TRBV2 to TRBJ2-1, with D maybe TRBD2 (7 bases). This sample comprised peripheral blood, obtained in a trial of Ad26.COV2.S vaccine versus placebo. This CDR3 is CASSELRGPGNEQFF. In nucleotides, the CDR3 is TGTGCCAGCAGTGAATTGCGGGGGCCGGGGAATGAGCAGTTCTTC.